This T cell receptor (beta chain) derives from a study of cytomegalovirus exposure and HLA in healthy donors. Overall study context: Inside one of the first data releases sat 80 million to 95 million unique TCRs taken from HLA-typed donors. Study-wide results and limits: A few CMV-associated chains were confirmed in vitro to be specific for CMV antigens. Reportedly, fewer N-insertions than the approximately 700-donor mean appeared in an Asian-associated ancestry cluster in a later analysis.

The table lists this clone with a count of one. Antigen: not known. The sample has other DNA sequences that encode this CDR3 too. The PCR was carried out with 60 Vbeta primers and 13 Jbeta primers. Generated by immunoSEQ multiplex PCR, the TCRdb table keeps only in-frame clones and is missing some. The sample holds about 140,000 clones, 60% to 80% seen once. Germline values: CDR1 SGHTA, CDR2 FQGTGA. Trimming shortened V by 3 bases and J by 5 bases, and 11 bases separated the two germline ends. The CDR3 runs to 14 residues. Source material: PBMCs. The rearrangement links TRBV7-3 to TRBJ2-1, with D perhaps TRBD2 (5 bases). The TCR sequence derives from a male donor in good health and CMV-seronegative. The CDR3 bases are TGTGCCAGCAGCTTTCCGGGAACTCACAATGAGCAGTTCTTC. This translates into CASSFPGTHNEQFF. The variable domain in full, completed from reference TRBV7-3 and TRBJ2-1, reads GAGVSQTPSNKVTEKGKYVELRCDPISGHTALYWYRQSLGQGPEFLIYFQGTGAADDSGLPNDRFFAVRPEGSVSTLKIQRTERGDSAVYLCASSFPGTHNEQFFGPGTRLTVL.